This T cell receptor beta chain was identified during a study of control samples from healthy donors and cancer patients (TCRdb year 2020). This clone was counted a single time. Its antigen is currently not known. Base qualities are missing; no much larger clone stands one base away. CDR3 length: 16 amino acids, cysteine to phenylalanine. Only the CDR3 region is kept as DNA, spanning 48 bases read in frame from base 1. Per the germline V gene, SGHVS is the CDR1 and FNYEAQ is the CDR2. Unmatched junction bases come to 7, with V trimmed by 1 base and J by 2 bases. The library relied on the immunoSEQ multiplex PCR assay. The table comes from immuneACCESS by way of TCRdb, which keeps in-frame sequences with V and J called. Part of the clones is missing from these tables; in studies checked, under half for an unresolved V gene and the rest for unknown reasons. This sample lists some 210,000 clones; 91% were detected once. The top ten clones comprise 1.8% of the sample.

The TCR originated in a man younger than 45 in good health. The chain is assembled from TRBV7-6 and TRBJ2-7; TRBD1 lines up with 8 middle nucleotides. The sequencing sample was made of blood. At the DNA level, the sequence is TGTGCCAGCAGCTTAGGTAGGGGACAGGTTCCCTACGAGCAGTACTTC. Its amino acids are CASSLGRGQVPYEQYF. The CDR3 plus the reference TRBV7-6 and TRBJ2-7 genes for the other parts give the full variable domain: GAGVSQSPRYKVTKRGQDVALRCDPISGHVSLYWYRQALGQGPEFLTYFNYEAQQDKSGLPNDRFSAERPEGSISTLTIQRTEQRDSAMYRCASSLGRGQVPYEQYFGPGTRLTVT.